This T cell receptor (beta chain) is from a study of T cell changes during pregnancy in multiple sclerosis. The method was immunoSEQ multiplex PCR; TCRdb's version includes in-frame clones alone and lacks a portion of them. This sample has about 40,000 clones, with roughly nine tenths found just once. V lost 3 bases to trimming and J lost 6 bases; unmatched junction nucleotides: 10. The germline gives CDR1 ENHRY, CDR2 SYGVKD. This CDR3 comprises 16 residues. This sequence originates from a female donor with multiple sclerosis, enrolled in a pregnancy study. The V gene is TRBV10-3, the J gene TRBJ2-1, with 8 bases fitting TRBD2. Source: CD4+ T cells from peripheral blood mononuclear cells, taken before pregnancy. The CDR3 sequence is CAISDAKAGVRNEQFF. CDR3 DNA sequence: TGTGCCATCAGTGACGCAAAAGCGGGAGTACGCAATGAGCAGTTCTTC.